This section outlines one T cell receptor beta chain sequence together with its context. The antigen remains unidentified. 200 to 250 ng DNA, tens of thousands of T cell genomes, went into each sorted-subset replicate PCR. Profiled with immunoSEQ multiplex PCR; TCRdb holds only in-frame clones, not every one. Of roughly 1,600,000 clones listed, approximately 98.5% are singletons. The sample comes from a study of shared clonotypes between healthy human individuals. General study findings and limits: An expected dependence of interdonor clonotype sharing on sequencing depth was noted. Sharing across four donors was highest in naive CD4 (roughly 5%) and lowest in memory CD8 (roughly 0.4%).

This CDR3 is 14 amino acids long. Trimming removed 3 bases from V and 6 bases from J, with 15 bases in between. Germline loops: CDR1 SGHRS, CDR2 YFSETQ. The TCR sequence derives from a man under 40 in good health. This rearrangement joins TRBV5-1 to TRBJ1-2; D is perhaps TRBD1 (5 bases). Sequencing was done on a sample of naive CD4+ T cells sorted from blood. Subset here: CD45RA+ positively selected. The CDR3 region is CASSWGTQQDGYTF. The CDR3 DNA follows: TGCGCCAGCAGCTGGGGGACGCAGCAGGATGGCTACACCTTC.